What follows are 25 T cell receptor beta chains derived from one specimen sequenced in a study of T cells in Graves' hyperthyroidism and ophthalmopathy. It was RNA transcripts that yielded the amplified TCR beta CDR3 regions. The primer set for the first-round RT-PCR of the TCR CDR3 was HTBI. In TCRdb, the multiplex PCR reads were re-called with MiXCR into one record per CDR3 protein. The profile shows about 510,000 distinct CDR3 sequences, 14% of them singletons. Source material: blood. Receptor source: a woman between 40 and 55 years old with Graves' hyperthyroidism.

This clonotype occurred a few times. This sequence joins TRBV6-1 and TRBJ1-1; no definite D call. The CDR3 is 12 residues long. The germline V gene encodes CDR1 MNHNS and CDR2 SASEGT. With 6 bases removed from V and 9 bases from J, the gap between germline ends came to 14 bases. CDR3 protein: CASSPLDWKAFF. CDR3 DNA: TGTGCCAGCAGCCCCCTGGACTGGAAAGCTTTCTTT.

There are many counts of this clonotype. The V and J genes are TRBV20-1 and TRBJ1-1; 8 bases match TRBD1. Germline lookup yields CDR1 DFQATT and CDR2 SNEGSKA (reference sequence). V was pared by 1 base and J by 2 bases, with 3 bases of the junction left unmatched. The CDR3 extends over 14 amino acids. Here the CDR3 DNA reads TGCAGTGCTAGAGGCTCAGGGGGCAACACTGAAGCTTTCTTT. Amino acid sequence: CSARGSGGNTEAFF.

This clonotype has at least ten counts. V is TRBV5-6 and J is TRBJ2-3; a possible D gene is TRBD1 (6 bases). Germline CDR1 reads SGHDT; CDR2 reads YYEEEE. Trimming removed 3 bases from V and 6 bases from J, with 14 bases in between. This CDR3 contains 14 residues. CDR3 residues: CASSSTGNRDTQYF. The CDR3 nucleotides read TGTGCCAGCAGCTCTACAGGGAATAGGGATACGCAGTATTTT.

This clonotype was seen repeatedly, ten times or more. This sequence joins TRBV9 and TRBJ1-5; 8 nucleotides match TRBD1. The germline V gene encodes CDR1 SGDLS and CDR2 YYNGEE. This CDR3 has 14 amino acids. V dropped 4 bases and J dropped 4; count of bases not matched to a gene: 4. The CDR3 nucleotides are TGTGCCAGCAGCATGACAGGGGCTAATCAGCCCCAGCATTTT. This gives the protein CASSMTGANQPQHF.

This rearrangement joins TRBV5-1 to TRBJ2-1; perhaps TRBD2 as D (5 bases). CDR3 length: 13 amino acids. Trimming took off 1 base at V and 5 bases at J, with 7 bases between the two ends. Germline CDR1 SGHRS, CDR2 YFSETQ. DNA for the CDR3: TGCGCCAGCAGCTTGAGAGCGGACAATGAGCAGTTCTTC. It is translated as CASSLRADNEQFF.

V is TRBV29-1 and J is TRBJ1-6; D unresolved. This CDR3 comprises 14 residues. Trimming pared 7 bases from V and 0 bases from J, leaving 10 bases between. Looked up from germline, CDR1 is SQVTM and CDR2 is ANQGSEA. CDR3 in amino acids: CSAAESSYNSPLHF. Here the CDR3 DNA reads TGCAGCGCTGCAGAAAGCTCCTATAATTCACCCCTCCACTTT. The full variable domain, rest sourced from reference TRBV29-1 and TRBJ1-6, is SAVISQKPSRDICQRGTSLTIQCQVDSQVTMMFWYRQQPGQSLTLIATANQGSEATYESGFVIDKFPISRPNLTFSTLTVSNMSPEDSSIYLCSAAESSYNSPLHFGNGTRLTVT.

V gene TRBV4-1 combines with J gene TRBJ2-1; D unresolved. The CDR3 runs to 12 residues. Germline V lookup: CDR1 MGHRA, CDR2 YSYEKL. V lost 1 base to trimming and J lost 7 bases, with 5 bases between them. CDR3 coding DNA: TGCGCCAGCAGCCAAGGTCTGAATGAGCAGTTCTTC. Translating it yields CASSQGLNEQFF.

This clonotype was seen repeatedly, ten times or more. The rearrangement links TRBV3-1 to TRBJ2-5; 8 bases match TRBD2. CDR1 is LGHDT, CDR2 YNNKEL, per germline (reference sequence). Trimming took 1 base from V and 1 from J; bases not matched to a gene: 5. The CDR3 runs 16 residues. The CDR3 bases are TGTGCCAGCAGCCAAGGGGTTAGCGGGGCCCAAGAGACCCAGTACTTC. Its translation: CASSQGVSGAQETQYF.

This clonotype was recorded at least ten times. The chain carries TRBV28 and TRBJ2-6, with D possibly TRBD1 on 6 matching bases. Germline V gives CDR1 MDHEN, CDR2 SYDVKM. V was clipped by 4 bases and J by 0 bases, with 10 bases between them. The CDR3 sequence is 16 residues long. The DNA for the CDR3 is TGTGCCAGCAGTTCTGGGGACAACTCTGGGGCCAACGTCCTGACTTTC. It encodes CASSSGDNSGANVLTF.

The J gene is TRBJ1-6, the V gene TRBV28; D possibly corresponds to TRBD1 (6 bases). The length of the CDR3 is 15 residues. Germline V gives CDR1 MDHEN, CDR2 SYDVKM. V was clipped by 4 bases and J by 11 bases, with 18 bases between them. The CDR3 coding sequence is TGTGCCAGCAGTTACCTCATCGGGGGCGCGACACCCCTCCACTTT. This encodes CASSYLIGGATPLHF.

This clonotype was counted between two and nine times. At one end the junction does not follow the germline gene, possibly because of a read error. The chain recombines TRBV5-1 with TRBJ2-3, with TRBD2 identical over 8 bases. This CDR3 is 16 amino acids long. Germline V lookup: CDR1 SGHRS, CDR2 YFSETQ. CDR3 sequence reads: CASSVAVGLAGDTQYF. CDR3 bases: TGTGCCAGCAGCGTAGCGGTGGGGCTAGCGGGAGATACGCAGTATTTT.

This clonotype was counted at least ten times. The chain couples TRBV28 to TRBJ2-1; no definite D call. Germline CDR1 MDHEN, CDR2 SYDVKM. V was pared by 3 bases and J by 10 bases, with 16 bases between. The CDR3 consists of 14 residues. The CDR3 loop reads CASSFVRNGLEQFF. CDR3 DNA sequence: TGTGCCAGCAGTTTTGTCAGGAACGGGTTGGAGCAGTTCTTC.

This clonotype has at least ten counts. The chain employs TRBV7-9 and TRBJ2-1, with D possibly being TRBD2 (5 bases). CDR1 is SEHNR, CDR2 FQNEAQ, per germline (reference sequence). The CDR3 covers 12 residues. The V end lost 6 bases, the J end lost 7 bases, and 10 bases lay between the germline ends. The CDR3 nucleotides read TGTGCCAGCAGTCTGTCGGGGAATGAGCAGTTCTTC. It encodes CASSLSGNEQFF.

The V gene is TRBV14, the J gene TRBJ2-2, with D possibly TRBD2 on 6 matching bases. V shed 0 bases and J shed 3 bases, with 17 bases lying between them. The length of the CDR3 is 18 residues. Germline values: CDR1 SGHDN, CDR2 FVKESK. The CDR3 sequence is CASSQDPGGRVYTGELFF. Here the CDR3 DNA reads TGTGCCAGCAGCCAAGACCCCGGGGGACGAGTTTACACCGGGGAGCTGTTTTTT.

The chain links TRBV6-1 to TRBJ2-7, with D maybe TRBD1 (6 bases). CDR1 is MNHNS, CDR2 SASEGT, per germline. This CDR3 region has 15 residues. Trimming removed 4 bases at V and 3 bases at J, with 16 bases between. CDR3 DNA sequence: TGTGCCAGCAGTGTCTACAGGGCCCCCGGCTACGAGCAGTACTTC. It is translated as CASSVYRAPGYEQYF.

This clonotype occurred many times. This chain uses TRBV7-3 with TRBJ1-5; the D gene is possibly TRBD1 (6 bases). From germline, CDR1 is SGHTA and CDR2 FQGTGA. The CDR3 consists of 16 residues. Trimming took off 5 bases at V and 0 bases at J, with 14 bases between the two ends. The CDR3 DNA is TGTGCCAGCAGCCCCCCCGGGACACGTAGCAATCAGCCCCAGCATTTT. Translation gives CASSPPGTRSNQPQHF.

This clonotype was counted at least ten times. This chain uses TRBV29-1 with TRBJ2-5; D perhaps matches TRBD2 (5 bases). CDR3 length: 11 residues. CDR1 SQVTM and CDR2 ANQGSEA come from the germline V gene. V lost 5 bases and J lost 4, with 8 bases in between. CDR3 sequence: CSVSSGETQYF. CDR3 nucleotide sequence: TGCAGCGTTTCCAGCGGAGAGACCCAGTACTTC.

The CDR3 nucleotides are TGTGCCAGTAGTGTGGGACTAGCGGTTAACAATGAGCAGTTCTTC. The encoded protein is CASSVGLAVNNEQFF. The V call is TRBV19, the J call TRBJ2-1, with TRBD2 matching over 11 bases. This CDR3 is 15 amino acids long. Germline CDR1 reads LNHDA; CDR2 reads SQIVND (reference sequence). Unmatched junction bases numbered 5, after V lost 5 bases and J lost 5 bases.

This clonotype was seen a few times. The chain uses TRBV29-1 and TRBJ1-5, with 10 bases that match TRBD1. The V gene's germline CDR1 is SQVTM and CDR2 ANQGSEA. Trimming cost V 5 bases and J 6 bases; bases outside gene matches: 4. CDR3 length equals 13 residues. The CDR3 spells CSVRQGAGQPQHF. The CDR3 nucleotides are TGCAGCGTTCGACAGGGGGCGGGTCAGCCCCAGCATTTT.

This clonotype was observed at least ten times. This rearrangement joins TRBV2 to TRBJ1-1; no clear D gene. V was trimmed by 0 bases and J by 4 bases, leaving 12 bases between them. The CDR3 is made up of 15 amino acids. The germline V gene encodes CDR1 SNHLY and CDR2 FYNNEI. In nucleotides, the CDR3 is TGTGCCAGCAGTGAAGCGTCCAATTGGGGCACTGAAGCTTTCTTT. Its translation: CASSEASNWGTEAFF.

Only a few counts were recorded for this clonotype. The chain combines TRBV5-5 with TRBJ1-5, with 7 nucleotides matching TRBD1. Germline CDR1 and CDR2: SGHKS and YYEKEE (reference sequence). V lost 0 bases, J lost 2 bases, and 2 bases stayed unmatched. CDR3 length equals 15 residues. CDR3 coding DNA: TGTGCCAGCAGCTTGGAAGGGGGCGGCAATCAGCCCCAGCATTTT. This encodes CASSLEGGGNQPQHF. The full variable domain, its missing parts supplied by reference TRBV5-5 and TRBJ1-5, is DAGVTQSPTHLIKTRGQQVTLRCSPISGHKSVSWYQQVLGQGPQFIFQYYEKEERGRGNFPDRFSARQFPNYSSELNVNALLLGDSALYLCASSLEGGGNQPQHFGDGTRLSIL.

This clonotype was recorded at least ten times. The chain is built from TRBV12-3 or TRBV12-4 and TRBJ2-7, with a possible D match to TRBD2 (7 bases). V gave up 6 bases and J gave up 7 bases, with 13 bases separating them. The CDR3 has 12 amino acids. DNA of the CDR3: TGTGCCAGCAGGGGGGCGGGAGCGGAGCAGTACTTC. Protein product: CASRGAGAEQYF.

This clonotype was detected many times. The CDR3 coding sequence is TGTGCCAGCAGTTTTGCCGGACCCCTTGGAAACACCATATATTTT. This codes for CASSFAGPLGNTIYF. The chain employs TRBV28 and TRBJ1-3; D remains unclear. The CDR3 runs 15 residues. Germline assignment: CDR1 MDHEN and CDR2 SYDVKM. V lost 3 bases, J lost 3 bases, and 12 bases lay in between.

This clonotype was counted ten times or more. The genes are TRBV29-1 and TRBJ2-3; D gene ambiguous. This CDR3 is 12 amino acids long. Germline CDR1 reads SQVTM; CDR2 reads ANQGSEA. Trimming pared 4 bases from V and 4 bases from J, leaving 9 bases between. The CDR3 sequence is CSVVAFADTQYF. As DNA, the CDR3 is TGCAGCGTTGTGGCGTTTGCAGATACGCAGTATTTT.

This clonotype has a handful of counts. A read error may explain this, as a much larger clone is one base away. The chain has TRBV28 and TRBJ2-7, with D unresolved. Germline CDR1 and CDR2: MDHEN and SYDVKM. CDR3 length: 16 residues. CDR3 DNA sequence: TGTGCCAGCAGTTTTCCACCCCTCGGTAGTTCCTACGAGCGGTACTTC. This codes for CASSFPPLGSSYERYF.